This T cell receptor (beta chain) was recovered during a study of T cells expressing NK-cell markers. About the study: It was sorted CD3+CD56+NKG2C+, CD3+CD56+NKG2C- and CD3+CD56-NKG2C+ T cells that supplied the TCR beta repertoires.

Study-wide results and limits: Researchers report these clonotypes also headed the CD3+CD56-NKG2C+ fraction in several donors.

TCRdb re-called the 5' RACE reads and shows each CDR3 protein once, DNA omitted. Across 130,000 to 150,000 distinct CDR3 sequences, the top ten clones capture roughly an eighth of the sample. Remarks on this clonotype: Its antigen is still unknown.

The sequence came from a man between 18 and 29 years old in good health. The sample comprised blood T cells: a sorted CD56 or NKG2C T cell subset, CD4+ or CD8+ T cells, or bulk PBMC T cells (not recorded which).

The CDR3 is CASGKLGSNYEQYF. The rearrangement joins TRBV5-1 to TRBJ2-7. The germline V gene has CDR1 SGHRS and CDR2 YFSETQ. The length of the CDR3 is 14 residues.